The next 15 T cell receptor beta chains were all read from a single sample in a study of cytomegalovirus exposure and HLA in healthy donors listed by TCRdb under 2017. Library prep was done by the immunoSEQ multiplex PCR assay. A mixture of 60 forward primers for TCR Vbeta segments and 13 reverse primers for TCR Jbeta segments was used in the multiplex PCR. The table was pulled from immuneACCESS by TCRdb, which kept in-frame rearrangements only. Such tables lose some clones; where checked, under half of the loss comes from unresolved V genes, and the rest has no known cause. This sample gives about 120,000 clones in total; roughly 70% of them show up just once. Just under 3% of the sample lies in the top ten. The sequenced material came from PBMCs. These receptors were collected from a woman aged 40-49 years in good health and CMV-seropositive.

CDR3 nucleotides: TGTGCCAGCAGCGTAGCCCCGGGGAACACTGAAGCTTTCTTT. This codes for CASSVAPGNTEAFF. This rearrangement joins TRBV9 to TRBJ1-1; D call uncertain. Germline CDR1 is SGDLS and CDR2 is YYNGEE. The CDR3 contains 14 residues. Trimming took off 0 bases at V and 1 base at J, with 7 bases between the two ends.

The chain joins TRBV7-2 to TRBJ2-7, with D unclear. This CDR3 contains 13 residues. V lost 3 bases and J 2 bases, leaving 8 bases between the germline ends. Per germline, CDR1 SGHTA and CDR2 FQGNSA. As DNA, the CDR3 is TGTGCCAGCAGCTTTACACCGCCCTACGAGCAGTACTTC. The encoded protein is CASSFTPPYEQYF.

The V call is TRBV10-3, the J call TRBJ2-3; 8 bases agree with TRBD2. The CDR3 runs to 13 residues. The V and J ends lost 10 bases and 1 base, in that order; junction bases with no gene match: 4. CDR1 ENHRY and CDR2 SYGVKD come from the germline V gene. CDR3: CASRTSRTDTQYF. The CDR3 region has the DNA TGTGCCAGCCGGACTAGCCGCACAGATACGCAGTATTTT.

The chain joins TRBV4-2 to TRBJ2-2, with 9 bases that match TRBD2. The CDR3 has 18 residues. Trimming cost V 1 base and J 0 bases; bases outside gene matches: 6. Germline V CDR1 and CDR2: LGHNA, YNFKEQ. The CDR3 spells CASSQGGGLAPNTGELFF. The CDR3 coding sequence is TGTGCCAGCAGCCAAGGAGGGGGACTAGCACCGAACACCGGGGAGCTGTTTTTT.

Only a few counts were recorded for this clone. The chain links TRBV27 to TRBJ2-1; 8 bases match TRBD2. CDR1 and CDR2 (germline): MNHEY, SMNVEV (reference sequence). V gave up 5 bases and J gave up 6 bases; unmatched junction bases: 12. The CDR3 covers 16 residues. The CDR3 region has the DNA TGTGCCAGCAGTCTAGGGACTAGGGCGGTAGGCAATGAGCAGTTCTTC. This gives the protein CASSLGTRAVGNEQFF.

The chain recombines TRBV30 with TRBJ1-3; no definite D call. Germline V lookup: CDR1 GTSNPN, CDR2 SVGIG (reference sequence). CDR3 length equals 14 residues. Trimming cost V 1 base and J 2 bases, with 9 bases left between them. The CDR3 protein is CAWSDGNPGNTIYF. The CDR3 DNA sequence: TGTGCCTGGAGTGACGGGAACCCTGGAAACACCATATATTTT.

This chain joins TRBV28 and TRBJ1-3; 7 nucleotides match TRBD1. CDR3 length equals 17 residues. The J segment lost 0 bases and the V segment lost 5 bases, leaving 10 bases of the junction unmatched. In germline, CDR1 is MDHEN, CDR2 SYDVKM. The CDR3 loop reads CASSPHLGQVSGNTIYF. The CDR3 DNA is TGTGCCAGCAGTCCCCACCTCGGACAGGTCTCTGGAAACACCATATATTTT. Looking up the rest from reference TRBV28 and TRBJ1-3 gives the full variable domain: DVKVTQSSRYLVKRTGEKVFLECVQDMDHENMFWYRQDPGLGLRLIYFSYDVKMKEKGDIPEGYSVSREKKERFSLILESASTNQTSMYLCASSPHLGQVSGNTIYFGEGSWLTVV.

This clone was detected many times. At the DNA level, this CDR3 is encoded by other sequences in the same sample as well. The rearrangement links TRBV27 to TRBJ1-1; D ambiguous. CDR1 and CDR2 from the germline V gene are MNHEY and SMNVEV (reference sequence). V lost 2 bases to trimming and J lost 1 base, with 8 bases between them. The CDR3 loop spans 14 amino acids. CDR3 in DNA: TGTGCCAGCAGTTTAACTGCAGGGAACACTGAAGCTTTCTTT. The encoded protein is CASSLTAGNTEAFF.

This clone was observed a handful of times. This sequence joins TRBV2 and TRBJ1-4; possibly TRBD1 for D (5 bases). CDR1 and CDR2 (germline): SNHLY, FYNNEI. The CDR3 contains 14 residues. V lost 6 bases to trimming and J lost 6 bases, with 14 bases between them. CDR3 DNA: TGTGCCAGCAGACCGGGACTCGGGCATGAAAAACTGTTTTTT. Its translation: CASRPGLGHEKLFF.

This chain connects TRBV5-6 to TRBJ2-4; weak D call: TRBD1 (6 bases). This CDR3 has 16 residues. Germline V lookup: CDR1 SGHDT, CDR2 YYEEEE. V lost 4 bases and J lost 0, with 14 bases in between. The CDR3 sequence is CASSPPGQLAKNIQYF. CDR3 sequence (DNA): TGTGCCAGCAGCCCCCCCGGACAGCTAGCCAAAAACATTCAGTACTTC.

This chain connects TRBV7-8 to TRBJ2-3; D may be TRBD2 (5 bases). The germline gives CDR1 SGHVS, CDR2 FQNEAQ. Trimming left V 4 bases short and J 4 bases short, with 15 bases between. The CDR3 is 15 amino acids. The CDR3 here is CASSSDWERSDTQYF. The CDR3 DNA is TGTGCCAGCAGCTCGGACTGGGAGCGCTCAGATACGCAGTATTTT.

The chain recombines TRBV7-9 with TRBJ2-7; tentatively, D is TRBD1 (6 bases). CDR3 length: 17 amino acids. Germline values: CDR1 SEHNR, CDR2 FQNEAQ (reference sequence). The ends were cut back, 4 bases at V and 3 bases at J, with 22 bases in the middle. The CDR3 here is CASSYYPDRRKYYEQYF. The CDR3 nucleotides are TGTGCCAGCAGCTACTACCCGGACAGAAGGAAATACTACGAGCAGTACTTC.

V gene TRBV19 combines with J gene TRBJ2-5, with 8 bases matching TRBD1. The CDR3 has 13 residues. Unmatched junction bases numbered 1, after V lost 4 bases and J lost 3 bases. Germline values: CDR1 LNHDA, CDR2 SQIVND (reference sequence). The CDR3 region is CASSNRGKETQYF. CDR3 bases: TGTGCCAGTAGTAACAGGGGGAAAGAGACCCAGTACTTC.

The rearrangement uses TRBV11-1 and TRBJ2-7; D not certain. V was trimmed by 1 base and J by 2 bases, leaving 6 bases between them. This CDR3 is 13 amino acids long. Germline CDR1 is SGHAT and CDR2 is FQDESV (reference sequence). The CDR3 DNA reads TGTGCCAGCAGCTTAGACAGAGCCTACGAGCAGTACTTC. This encodes CASSLDRAYEQYF.

The chain employs TRBV30 and TRBJ1-4, with a possible D match to TRBD1 (6 bases). Trimming removed 3 bases from V and 2 bases from J, with 13 bases in between. Germline CDR1 is GTSNPN and CDR2 is SVGIG (reference sequence). The CDR3 consists of 15 residues. This CDR3 reads CAWSETGTTNEKLFF. CDR3 sequence (DNA): TGTGCCTGGAGCGAAACAGGGACGACTAATGAAAAACTGTTTTTT.